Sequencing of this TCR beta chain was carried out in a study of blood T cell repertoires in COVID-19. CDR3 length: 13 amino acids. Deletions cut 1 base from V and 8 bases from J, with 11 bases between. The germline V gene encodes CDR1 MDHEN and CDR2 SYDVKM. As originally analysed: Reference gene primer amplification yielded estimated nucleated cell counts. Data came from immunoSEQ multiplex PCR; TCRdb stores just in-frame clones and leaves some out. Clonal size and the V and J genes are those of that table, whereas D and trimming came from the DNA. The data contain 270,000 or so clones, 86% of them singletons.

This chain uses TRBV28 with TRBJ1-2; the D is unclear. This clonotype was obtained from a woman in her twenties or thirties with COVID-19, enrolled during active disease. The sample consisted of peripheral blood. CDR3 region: CASSLSRSGGYTF. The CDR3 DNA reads TGTGCCAGCAGTTTATCAAGGTCGGGAGGCTACACCTTC.